This is a list of T cell receptor beta chains from one sample in a study of cytomegalovirus exposure and HLA in healthy donors. Generated by immunoSEQ multiplex PCR, the TCRdb table keeps only in-frame clones and is missing some. Among a few hundred thousand clones listed, 80% to 95% were seen once. The sequenced material came from PBMCs. Receptors were obtained from a girl aged 2 to 10 in good health and CMV-seronegative. The CDR3 runs from the conserved cysteine through the conserved F or W. D genes are given only for firm matches. Size values are once, few and many counts, or a class for expanded clones, and some rows have none.

CDR3nt	CDR3aa	v_gene	j_gene	abundance	d_gene
TGTGCCAGCAGGGGGACAAGCGGCGAGCAGTACTTC	CASRGTSGEQYF	TRBV7-6	TRBJ2-7	-	-
TGCAGCGTTGTTGCAGGGGACTATGGCTACACCTTC	CSVVAGDYGYTF	TRBV29-1	TRBJ1-2	-	-
TGTGCCAGCAGTTTTCTAGTCGATAACTACAATGAGCAGTTCTTC	CASSFLVDNYNEQFF	TRBV28	TRBJ2-1	-	-
TGCGCCAGCAGCCAATTCCTCTCGGGACAGGCGGAGAGGACCTTC	CASSQFLSGQAERTF	TRBV4-1	TRBJ1-2	-	TRBD1
TGTGCCTGGAGTGGCGGGACAGGGGCTGGAAACACCATATATTTT	CAWSGGTGAGNTIYF	TRBV30	TRBJ1-3	once	TRBD1
TGCAGCGGCCAATGGGGGCCGGACACTGAAGCTTTCTTT	CSGQWGPDTEAFF	TRBV29-1	TRBJ1-1	-	-
TGTGCCAGAAGCGTATGGTCGCTCGGGACTACGAACACAGATACGCAGTATTTT	CARSVWSLGTTNTDTQYF	TRBV5-3	TRBJ2-3	once	TRBD2
TGTGCCAGCAGCAGGGGGATGGAGACCCAGTACTTC	CASSRGMETQYF	TRBV13	TRBJ2-5	-	-
TGTGCCAGCAGCCCAAAAAAGGACGGGAACTACGAGCAGTACTTC	CASSPKKDGNYEQYF	TRBV5-4	TRBJ2-7	-	-
TGTGCCAGCAGTACTGGACAGGGGGAATACGAGCAGTACTTC	CASSTGQGEYEQYF	TRBV6-5	TRBJ2-7	-	TRBD1
TGCGCCAGCAGCCTATCTAGCGGGGCCTCCTACGAGCAGTACTTC	CASSLSSGASYEQYF	TRBV5-1	TRBJ2-7	-	TRBD2
TGTGCCAGCAGTTATCGGGCAGGGGGGAGCACAGATACGCAGTATTTT	CASSYRAGGSTDTQYF	TRBV6-5	TRBJ2-3	-	-
TGTGCCAGCAGCTCACCAGGGACTAGCGGGAGAGGGTACAATGAGCAGTTCTTC	CASSSPGTSGRGYNEQFF	TRBV5-4	TRBJ2-1	-	TRBD2
TGTGCCAGCAGTGGGACACCTAGCTCTGGAAACACCATATATTTT	CASSGTPSSGNTIYF	TRBV2	TRBJ1-3	-	-
TGTGCCAGCAGCACTTCAGGAGGGCGGGATACGCAGTATTTT	CASSTSGGRDTQYF	TRBV7-9	TRBJ2-3	-	-
TGTGCCAGCAGCTCGGCCGGGCAGCCCCAGCATTTT	CASSSAGQPQHF	TRBV5-4	TRBJ1-5	-	-
TGTGCCAGCAGCACCGACAGCTCTGGAAGCACCATATATTTT	CASSTDSSGSTIYF	TRBV7-9	TRBJ1-3	-	-
TGTGCCACCAGCAGAGACCAGGGAACGACCTACGAGCAGTACTTC	CATSRDQGTTYEQYF	TRBV15	TRBJ2-7	-	-
TGTGCCAGCAGTGAAGCGTACGGGAACCCCCAAGAGACCCAGTACTTC	CASSEAYGNPQETQYF	TRBV6-1	TRBJ2-5	-	-
TGTGCCAGCAGCCCTCCGGGAACCAAGGTGTTTTTT	CASSPPGTKVFF	TRBV11-2	TRBJ1-4	-	-
TGCAGCGTTGAGGACTCTAGCGGGAGCCGGCAGTTCTTC	CSVEDSSGSRQFF	TRBV29-1	TRBJ2-1	-	TRBD2
TGTGCCAGCAGCTTAGCGGACAGGGGGAATACTGAAGCTTTCTTT	CASSLADRGNTEAFF	TRBV13	TRBJ1-1	once	TRBD1
TGTGCCAGCAGCAGTGACAGGGGCCAAGAGACCCAGTACTTC	CASSSDRGQETQYF	TRBV6-1	TRBJ2-5	-	TRBD1
TGTGCCAGCAGCAACGTTAACACTGAAGCTTTCTTT	CASSNVNTEAFF	TRBV21-1	TRBJ1-1	once	-
TGCGCCAGCAGCTCGACCGGGACAGGGAATTCACCCCTCCACTTT	CASSSTGTGNSPLHF	TRBV5-1	TRBJ1-6	once	TRBD1
TGTGCCTGGAGTGTGGGGGGGGGACTAGCGGGGCGGATCAACAATGAGCAGTTCTTC	CAWSVGGGLAGRINNEQFF	TRBV30	TRBJ2-1	-	TRBD2
TGTGCCAGCAGTTCCTTCGCCGAGAGCTCCTACAATGAGCAGTTCTTC	CASSSFAESSYNEQFF	TRBV2	TRBJ2-1	-	-
TGTGCCAGCAGCTTATTGGGACTGGGCTATGAGCAGTTCTTC	CASSLLGLGYEQFF	TRBV11-1	TRBJ2-1	-	-
TGTGCCAGCAGCAAAAAGGAGGGCAATCAGCCCCAGCATTTT	CASSKKEGNQPQHF	TRBV21-1	TRBJ1-5	-	-
TGCGCCAGCAGCTCCGCCGGGACAGAGAACACTGAAGCTTTCTTT	CASSSAGTENTEAFF	TRBV5-1	TRBJ1-1	few	TRBD1
TGTGCCAGCGGAGAACAGAACACCGGGGAGCTGTTTTTT	CASGEQNTGELFF	TRBV6-1	TRBJ2-2	-	-
TGTGCCAGCAGTAAAACTACAGGGAGTTATGGCTACACCTTC	CASSKTTGSYGYTF	TRBV25-1	TRBJ1-2	-	-
TGTGCCAGCAGTTACTCAGGGCTAGCGGGAGATACGCAGTATTTT	CASSYSGLAGDTQYF	TRBV6-5	TRBJ2-3	-	TRBD2
TGTGCCAGTAGTAGGGCCACCGGGACTAGCGGGAATTACGAGCAGTACTTC	CASSRATGTSGNYEQYF	TRBV19	TRBJ2-7	-	TRBD2
TGTGCCAGCTCACAAAAAGACAGTTGGAACACTGAAGCTTTCTTT	CASSQKDSWNTEAFF	TRBV18	TRBJ1-1	-	-
TGTGCCATCAGTGAGTCCCAGGGTGATTTTTACAATGAGCAGTTCTTC	CAISESQGDFYNEQFF	TRBV10-3	TRBJ2-1	-	-
TGTGCCAGCAGTGAAAGGGGATGGCCCCAGCATTTT	CASSERGWPQHF	TRBV2	TRBJ1-5	-	-
TGTGCCAGCAGTCGGACAGGGGGTAATGAAAAACTGTTTTTT	CASSRTGGNEKLFF	TRBV28	TRBJ1-4	-	TRBD1
TGTGCCAGTAGTAGGACAGGGGCTGATCAGCCCCAGCATTTT	CASSRTGADQPQHF	TRBV19	TRBJ1-5	-	TRBD1
TGCAGCGTTGCGACAGCCATTAATTCACCCCTCCACTTT	CSVATAINSPLHF	TRBV29-1	TRBJ1-6	-	-
TGTGCCTGGAGTGTATTGGGGGCCACAGATACGCAGTATTTT	CAWSVLGATDTQYF	TRBV30	TRBJ2-3	-	-
TGTGCCAGTAGGACCCGTGGAGAACCCAATGAGCAGTTCTTC	CASRTRGEPNEQFF	TRBV19	TRBJ2-1	-	-
TGTGCCAGCAGCGTAGTTAGCGGGGCCTACAATGAGCAGTTCTTC	CASSVVSGAYNEQFF	TRBV9	TRBJ2-1	-	TRBD2
TGTGCCACCAGCAGAGAGGCCCCGGACAGGGGATTTCGGAACACCATATATTTT	CATSREAPDRGFRNTIYF	TRBV15	TRBJ1-3	-	TRBD1
TGTGCCAGCAAGGACAGGGGGAGCGGGGAGCTGTTTTTT	CASKDRGSGELFF	TRBV19	TRBJ2-2	few	TRBD1
TGTGCCTGGAGTGAGAGAGGCAATCAGCCCCAGCATTTT	CAWSERGNQPQHF	TRBV30	TRBJ1-5	-	-
TGTGCCAGCAGCTTGACAGGGGGCACTGAAGCTTTCTTT	CASSLTGGTEAFF	TRBV11-3	TRBJ1-1	-	TRBD1
TGCAGCGTTCTGGGTGGGACAAGGGGGAATGAGCAGTTCTTC	CSVLGGTRGNEQFF	TRBV29-1	TRBJ2-1	-	-
TGCGCCAGCAGCTCGACAGCTACGAACACTGAAGCTTTCTTT	CASSSTATNTEAFF	TRBV5-1	TRBJ1-1	-	-
TGCGCCAGCAGGGCGACCCGGGGTGGTGGGGCCAACGTCCTGACTTTC	CASRATRGGGANVLTF	TRBV5-1	TRBJ2-6	-	-
TGTGCCAGCACCTTCCCTATCGGGACTAGCGGGACCAATGAGCAGTTCTTC	CASTFPIGTSGTNEQFF	TRBV28	TRBJ2-1	-	TRBD2
TGTGCCAGTAGTATATCGGGACTTCTTTCCTACGAGCAGTACTTC	CASSISGLLSYEQYF	TRBV19	TRBJ2-7	-	-